This T cell receptor (beta chain) stems from a study of OX40 agonist ivuxolimab in advanced cancers. About the research overall: Under the entry rules, prior anti-PD-1, anti-PD-L1 or anti-CTLA-4 therapy was allowed, and about 40% had some.

Study-wide points: CD4+ T cells averaged fewer expanded clones than CD8+ T cells. Dosing at 0.1 to 3.0 mg/kg was accompanied by clonal expansion of CD4+ and CD8+ blood T cells by week 6.

Libraries were prepared by immunoSEQ multiplex PCR; TCRdb keeps only in-frame clonotypes and omits some of them. The sample lists roughly 80,000 clones; 85% to 95% were seen once. Patients were excluded for autoimmune disease history or systemic immunosuppression. This clone showed up just once. Antigen specificity is unknown. The germline gives CDR1 SGHTA, CDR2 FQGNSA. Trimming took off 5 bases at V and 0 bases at J, with 11 bases between the two ends. CDR3 length: 15 amino acids. This chain uses TRBV7-2 with TRBJ1-3; the D gene is possibly TRBD1 (5 bases). This receptor was identified in an adult with an advanced solid tumor such as melanoma, head and neck, liver or kidney cancer. This specimen was CD4+ or CD8+ T cells sorted from blood, taken in a trial of the OX40 agonist ivuxolimab. CDR3 bases: TGTGCCAGCAGCCGTTTTGGGGGCTCTGGAAACACCATATATTTT. It encodes CASSRFGGSGNTIYF.